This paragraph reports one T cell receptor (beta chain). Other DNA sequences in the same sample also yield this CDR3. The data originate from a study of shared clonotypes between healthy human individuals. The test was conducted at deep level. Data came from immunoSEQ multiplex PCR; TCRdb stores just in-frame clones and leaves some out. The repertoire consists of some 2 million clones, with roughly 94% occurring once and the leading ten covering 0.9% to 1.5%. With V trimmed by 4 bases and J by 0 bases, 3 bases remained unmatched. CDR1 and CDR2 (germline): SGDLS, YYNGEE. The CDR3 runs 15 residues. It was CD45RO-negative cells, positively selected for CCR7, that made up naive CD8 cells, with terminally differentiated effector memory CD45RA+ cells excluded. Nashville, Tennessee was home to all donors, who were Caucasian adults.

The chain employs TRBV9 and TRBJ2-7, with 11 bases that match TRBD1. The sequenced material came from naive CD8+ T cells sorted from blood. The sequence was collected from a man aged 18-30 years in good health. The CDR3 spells CASSPGTGGSYEQYF. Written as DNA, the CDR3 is TGTGCCAGCAGCCCGGGGACAGGGGGCTCCTACGAGCAGTACTTC.